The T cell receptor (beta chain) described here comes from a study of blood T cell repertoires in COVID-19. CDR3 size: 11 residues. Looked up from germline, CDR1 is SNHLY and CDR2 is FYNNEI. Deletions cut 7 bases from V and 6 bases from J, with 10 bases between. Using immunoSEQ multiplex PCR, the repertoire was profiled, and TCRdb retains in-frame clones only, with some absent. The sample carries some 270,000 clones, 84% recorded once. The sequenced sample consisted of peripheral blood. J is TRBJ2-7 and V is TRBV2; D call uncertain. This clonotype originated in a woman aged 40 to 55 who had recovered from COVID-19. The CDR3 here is CASIRVSEQYF. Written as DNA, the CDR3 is TGTGCCAGCATTCGGGTATCCGAGCAGTACTTC.